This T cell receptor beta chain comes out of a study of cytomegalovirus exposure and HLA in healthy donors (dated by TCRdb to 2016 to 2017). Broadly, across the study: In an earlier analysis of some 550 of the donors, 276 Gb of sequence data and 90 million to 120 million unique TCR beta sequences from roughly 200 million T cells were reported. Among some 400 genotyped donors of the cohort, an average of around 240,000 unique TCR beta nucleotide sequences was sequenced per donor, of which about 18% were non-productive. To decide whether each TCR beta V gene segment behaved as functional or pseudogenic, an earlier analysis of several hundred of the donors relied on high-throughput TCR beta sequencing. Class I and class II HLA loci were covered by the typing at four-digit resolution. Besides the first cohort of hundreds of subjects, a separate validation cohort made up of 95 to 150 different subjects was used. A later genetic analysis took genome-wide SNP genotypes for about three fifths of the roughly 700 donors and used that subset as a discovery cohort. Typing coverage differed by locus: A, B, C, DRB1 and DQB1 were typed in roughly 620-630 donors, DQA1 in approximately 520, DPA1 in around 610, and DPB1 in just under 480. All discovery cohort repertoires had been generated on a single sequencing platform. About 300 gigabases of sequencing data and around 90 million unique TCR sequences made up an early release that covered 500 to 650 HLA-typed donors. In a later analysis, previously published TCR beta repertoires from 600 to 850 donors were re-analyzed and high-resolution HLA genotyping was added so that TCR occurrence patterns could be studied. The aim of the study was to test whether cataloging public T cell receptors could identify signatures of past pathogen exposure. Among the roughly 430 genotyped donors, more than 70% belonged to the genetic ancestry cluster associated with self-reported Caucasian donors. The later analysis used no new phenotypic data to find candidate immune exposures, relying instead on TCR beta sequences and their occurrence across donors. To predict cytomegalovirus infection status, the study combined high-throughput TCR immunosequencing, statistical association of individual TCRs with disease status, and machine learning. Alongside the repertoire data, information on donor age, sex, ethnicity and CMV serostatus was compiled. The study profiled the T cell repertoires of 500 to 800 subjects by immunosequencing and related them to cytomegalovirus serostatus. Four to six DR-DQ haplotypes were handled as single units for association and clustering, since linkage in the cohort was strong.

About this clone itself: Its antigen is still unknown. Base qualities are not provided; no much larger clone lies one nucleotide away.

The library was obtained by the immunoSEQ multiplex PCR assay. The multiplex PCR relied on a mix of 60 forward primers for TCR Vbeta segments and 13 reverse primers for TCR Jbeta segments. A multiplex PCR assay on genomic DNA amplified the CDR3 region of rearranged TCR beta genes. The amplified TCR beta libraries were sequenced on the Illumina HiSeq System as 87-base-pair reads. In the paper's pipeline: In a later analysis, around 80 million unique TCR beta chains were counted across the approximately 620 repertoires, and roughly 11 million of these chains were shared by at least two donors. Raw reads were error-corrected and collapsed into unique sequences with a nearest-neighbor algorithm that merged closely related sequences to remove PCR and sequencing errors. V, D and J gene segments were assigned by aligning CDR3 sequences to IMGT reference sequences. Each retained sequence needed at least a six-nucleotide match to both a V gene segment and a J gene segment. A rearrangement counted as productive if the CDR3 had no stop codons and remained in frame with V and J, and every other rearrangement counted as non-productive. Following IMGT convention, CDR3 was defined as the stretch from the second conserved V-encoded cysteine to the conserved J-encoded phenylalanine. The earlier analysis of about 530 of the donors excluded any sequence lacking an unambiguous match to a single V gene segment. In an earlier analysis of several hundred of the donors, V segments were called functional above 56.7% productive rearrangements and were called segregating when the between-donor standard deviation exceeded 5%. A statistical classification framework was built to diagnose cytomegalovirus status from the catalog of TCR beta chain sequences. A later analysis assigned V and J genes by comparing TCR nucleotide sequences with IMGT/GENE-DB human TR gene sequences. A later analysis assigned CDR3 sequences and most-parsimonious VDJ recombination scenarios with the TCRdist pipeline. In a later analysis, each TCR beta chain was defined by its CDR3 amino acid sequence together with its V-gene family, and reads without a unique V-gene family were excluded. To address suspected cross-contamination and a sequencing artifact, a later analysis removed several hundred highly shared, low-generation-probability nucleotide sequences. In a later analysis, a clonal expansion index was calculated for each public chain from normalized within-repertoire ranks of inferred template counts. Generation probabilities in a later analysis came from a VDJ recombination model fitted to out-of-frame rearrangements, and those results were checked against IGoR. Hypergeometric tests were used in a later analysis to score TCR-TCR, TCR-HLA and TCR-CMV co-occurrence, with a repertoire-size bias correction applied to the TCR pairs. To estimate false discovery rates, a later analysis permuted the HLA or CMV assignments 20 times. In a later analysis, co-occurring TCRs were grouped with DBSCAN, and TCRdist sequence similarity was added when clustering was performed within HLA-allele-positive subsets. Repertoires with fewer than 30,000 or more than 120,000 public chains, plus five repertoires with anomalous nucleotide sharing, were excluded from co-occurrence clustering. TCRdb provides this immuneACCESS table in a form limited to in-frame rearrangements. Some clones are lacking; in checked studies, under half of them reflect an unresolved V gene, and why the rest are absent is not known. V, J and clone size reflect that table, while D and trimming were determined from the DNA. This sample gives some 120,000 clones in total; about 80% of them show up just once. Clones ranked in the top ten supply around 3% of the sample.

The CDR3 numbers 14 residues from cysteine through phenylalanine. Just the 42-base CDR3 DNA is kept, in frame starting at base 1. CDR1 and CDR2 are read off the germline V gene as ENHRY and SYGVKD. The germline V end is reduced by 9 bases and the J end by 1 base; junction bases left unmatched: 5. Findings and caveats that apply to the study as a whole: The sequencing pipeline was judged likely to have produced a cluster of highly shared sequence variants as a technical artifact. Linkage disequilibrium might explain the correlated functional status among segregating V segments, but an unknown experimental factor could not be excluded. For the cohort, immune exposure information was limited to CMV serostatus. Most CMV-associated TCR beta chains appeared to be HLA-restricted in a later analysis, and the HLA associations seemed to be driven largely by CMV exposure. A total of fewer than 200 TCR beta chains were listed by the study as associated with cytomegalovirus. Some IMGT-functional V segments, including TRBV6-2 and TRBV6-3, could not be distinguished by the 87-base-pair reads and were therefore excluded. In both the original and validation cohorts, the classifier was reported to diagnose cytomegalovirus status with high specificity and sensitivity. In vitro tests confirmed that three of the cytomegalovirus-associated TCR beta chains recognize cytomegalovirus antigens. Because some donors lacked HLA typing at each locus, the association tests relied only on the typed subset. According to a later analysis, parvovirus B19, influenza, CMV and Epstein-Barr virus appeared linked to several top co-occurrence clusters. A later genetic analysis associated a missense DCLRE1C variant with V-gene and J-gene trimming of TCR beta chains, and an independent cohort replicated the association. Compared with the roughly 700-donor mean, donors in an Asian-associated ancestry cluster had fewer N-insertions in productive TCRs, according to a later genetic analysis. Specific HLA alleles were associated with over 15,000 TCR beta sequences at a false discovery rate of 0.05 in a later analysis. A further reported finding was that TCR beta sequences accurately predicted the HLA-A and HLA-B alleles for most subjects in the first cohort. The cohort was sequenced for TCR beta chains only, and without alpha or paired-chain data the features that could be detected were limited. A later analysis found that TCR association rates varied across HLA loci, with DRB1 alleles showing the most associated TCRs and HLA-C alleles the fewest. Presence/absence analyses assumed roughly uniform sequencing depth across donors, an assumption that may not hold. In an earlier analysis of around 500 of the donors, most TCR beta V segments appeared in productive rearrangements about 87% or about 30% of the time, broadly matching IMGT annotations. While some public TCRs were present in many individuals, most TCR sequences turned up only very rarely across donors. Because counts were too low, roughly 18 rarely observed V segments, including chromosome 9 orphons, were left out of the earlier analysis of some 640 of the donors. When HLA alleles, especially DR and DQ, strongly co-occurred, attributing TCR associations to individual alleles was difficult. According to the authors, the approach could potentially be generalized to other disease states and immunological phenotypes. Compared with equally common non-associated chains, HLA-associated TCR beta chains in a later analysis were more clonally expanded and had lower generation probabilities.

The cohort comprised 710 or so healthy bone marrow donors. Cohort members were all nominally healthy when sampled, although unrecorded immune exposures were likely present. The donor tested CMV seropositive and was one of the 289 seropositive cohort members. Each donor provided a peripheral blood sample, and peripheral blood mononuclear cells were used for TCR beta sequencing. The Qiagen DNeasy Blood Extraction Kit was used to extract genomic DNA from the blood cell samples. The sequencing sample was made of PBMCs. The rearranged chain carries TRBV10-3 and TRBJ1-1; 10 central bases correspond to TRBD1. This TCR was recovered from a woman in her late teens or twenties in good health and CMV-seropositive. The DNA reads TGTGCCATAGGACAGGGGGATACGAACACTGAAGCTTTCTTT. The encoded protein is CAIGQGDTNTEAFF.